This TCR beta chain stems from a study of T cell responses to AZD1222 COVID-19 vaccine. Overall study results and limits: Repertoire sampling was restricted to post-peak T cell response timepoints. In a largely white British group with more females than males, clonal diversity was possibly underestimated.

Clones were read by immunoSEQ multiplex PCR, and TCRdb kept only the in-frame ones, dropping some. The sample carries 150,000 to 200,000 clones, 93% recorded once. V was shortened by 1 base and J by 9 bases, with 12 bases between the two germline ends. The length of the CDR3 is 13 residues. A note on this clone: Its cognate antigen is unknown.

The sample here was peripheral blood, taken on day 0 of AZD1222 vaccination. The chain links TRBV12-3 or TRBV12-4 to TRBJ1-1, with TRBD1 as a possible D gene (5 bases). The sequence came from an adult in good health. CDR3 loop: CASSLGGAGQAFF. In DNA, the CDR3 is TGTGCCAGCAGTTTAGGCGGGGCAGGCCAAGCTTTCTTT.